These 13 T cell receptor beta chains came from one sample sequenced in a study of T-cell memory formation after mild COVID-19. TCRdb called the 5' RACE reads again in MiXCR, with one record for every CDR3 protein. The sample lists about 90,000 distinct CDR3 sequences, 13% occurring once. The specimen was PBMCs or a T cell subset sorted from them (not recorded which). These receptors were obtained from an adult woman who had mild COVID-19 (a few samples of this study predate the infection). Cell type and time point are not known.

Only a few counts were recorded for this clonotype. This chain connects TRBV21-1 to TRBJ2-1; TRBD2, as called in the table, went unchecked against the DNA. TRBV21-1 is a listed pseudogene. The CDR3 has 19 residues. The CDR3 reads CASSKAPKEAGGINNEQFF. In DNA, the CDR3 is TGTGCCAGCAGCAAAGCCCCTAAGGAAGCGGGGGGGATTAACAATGAGCAGTTCTTC.

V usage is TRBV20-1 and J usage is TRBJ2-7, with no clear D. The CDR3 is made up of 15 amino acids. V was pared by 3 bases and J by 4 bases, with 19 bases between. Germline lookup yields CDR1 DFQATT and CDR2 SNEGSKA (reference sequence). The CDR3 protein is CSASKGEASAYEQYF. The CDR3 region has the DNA TGCAGTGCTAGCAAAGGAGAGGCCTCTGCATACGAGCAGTACTTC.

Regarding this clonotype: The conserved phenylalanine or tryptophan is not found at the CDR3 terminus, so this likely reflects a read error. CDR3 residues: CASSATGLPAIYNEQFS. CDR3 nucleotides: TGTGCCAGCAGCGCCACGGGACTTCCCGCGATCTACAATGAGCAGTTCTCC. V is TRBV5-6 and J is TRBJ2-1, with D possibly being TRBD2 (6 bases). Germline V gene sequence: CDR1 SGHDT, CDR2 YYEEEE. This CDR3 has 17 residues. Trimming left V 4 bases short and J 3 bases short, with 20 bases between.

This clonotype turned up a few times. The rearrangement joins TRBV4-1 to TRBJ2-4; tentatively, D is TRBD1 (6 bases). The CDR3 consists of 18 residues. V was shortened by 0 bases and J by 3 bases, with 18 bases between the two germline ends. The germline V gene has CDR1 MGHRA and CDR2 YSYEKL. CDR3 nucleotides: TGCGCCAGCAGCCAAGATGATCCAGGGGCGTCGGGCAAAAACATTCAGTACTTC. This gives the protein CASSQDDPGASGKNIQYF.

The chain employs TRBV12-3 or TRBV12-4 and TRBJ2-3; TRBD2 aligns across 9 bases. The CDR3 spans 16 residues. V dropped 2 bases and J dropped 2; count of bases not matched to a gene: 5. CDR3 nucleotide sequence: TGTGCCAGCAGTTTAACCCCTAGCGGGGCCACAGATACGCAGTATTTT. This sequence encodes CASSLTPSGATDTQYF.

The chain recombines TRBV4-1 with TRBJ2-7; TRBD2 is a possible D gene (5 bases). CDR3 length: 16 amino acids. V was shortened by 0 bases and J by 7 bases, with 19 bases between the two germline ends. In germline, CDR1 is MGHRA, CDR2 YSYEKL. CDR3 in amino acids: CASSQDLHNSAREQYF. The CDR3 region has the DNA TGCGCCAGCAGCCAAGATCTTCATAATAGCGCAAGGGAGCAGTACTTC.

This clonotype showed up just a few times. CDR3 loop: CSARVRTGADYNEQFF. For the CDR3, the DNA is TGCAGTGCTAGAGTTCGAACGGGAGCAGACTACAATGAGCAGTTCTTC. The chain combines TRBV20-1 with TRBJ2-1; D is possibly TRBD2 (6 bases). Per the germline V gene, CDR1 is DFQATT and CDR2 is SNEGSKA (reference sequence). V lost 1 base and J 3 bases, leaving 16 bases between the germline ends. This CDR3 has 16 amino acids.

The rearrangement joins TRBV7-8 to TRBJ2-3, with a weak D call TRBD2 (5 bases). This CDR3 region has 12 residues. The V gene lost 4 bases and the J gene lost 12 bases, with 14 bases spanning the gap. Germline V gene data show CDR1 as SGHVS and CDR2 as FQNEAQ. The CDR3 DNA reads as TGTGCCAGCAGCTCCCCGGGGATTATTCAGTATTTT. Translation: CASSSPGIIQYF.

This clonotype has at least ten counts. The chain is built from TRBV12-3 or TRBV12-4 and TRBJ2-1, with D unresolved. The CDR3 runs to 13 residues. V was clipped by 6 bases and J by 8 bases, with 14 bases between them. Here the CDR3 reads CASSLGSGDEQFF. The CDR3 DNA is TGTGCCAGCAGCTTGGGGTCCGGCGATGAGCAGTTCTTC.

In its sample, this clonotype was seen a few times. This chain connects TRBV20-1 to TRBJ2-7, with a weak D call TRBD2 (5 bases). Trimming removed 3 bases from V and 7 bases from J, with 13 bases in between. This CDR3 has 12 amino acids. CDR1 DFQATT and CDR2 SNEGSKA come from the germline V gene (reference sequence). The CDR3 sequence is CSASLAIWEQYF. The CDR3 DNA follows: TGCAGTGCTAGTCTAGCAATCTGGGAGCAGTACTTC.

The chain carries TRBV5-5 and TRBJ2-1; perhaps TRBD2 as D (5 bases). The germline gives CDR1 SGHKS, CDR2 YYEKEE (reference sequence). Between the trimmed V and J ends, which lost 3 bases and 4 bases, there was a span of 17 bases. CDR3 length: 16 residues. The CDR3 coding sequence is TGTGCCAGCAGCTCAGAGGAGGACGTCAGATACAATGAGCAGTTCTTC. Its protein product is CASSSEEDVRYNEQFF.

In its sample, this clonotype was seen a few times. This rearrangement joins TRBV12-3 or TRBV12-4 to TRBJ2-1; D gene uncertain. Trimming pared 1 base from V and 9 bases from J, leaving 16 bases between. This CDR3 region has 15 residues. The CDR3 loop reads CASSLVASLRVEQFF. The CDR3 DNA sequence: TGTGCCAGCAGTTTAGTAGCCTCCCTGCGCGTTGAGCAGTTCTTC.

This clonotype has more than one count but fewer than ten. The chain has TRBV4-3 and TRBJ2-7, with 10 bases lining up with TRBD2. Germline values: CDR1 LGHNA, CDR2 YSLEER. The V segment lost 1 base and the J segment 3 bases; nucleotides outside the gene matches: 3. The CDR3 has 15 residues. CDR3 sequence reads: CASSQGSGGSYEQYF. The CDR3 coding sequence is TGCGCCAGCAGCCAAGGTAGCGGGGGGAGCTACGAGCAGTACTTC.